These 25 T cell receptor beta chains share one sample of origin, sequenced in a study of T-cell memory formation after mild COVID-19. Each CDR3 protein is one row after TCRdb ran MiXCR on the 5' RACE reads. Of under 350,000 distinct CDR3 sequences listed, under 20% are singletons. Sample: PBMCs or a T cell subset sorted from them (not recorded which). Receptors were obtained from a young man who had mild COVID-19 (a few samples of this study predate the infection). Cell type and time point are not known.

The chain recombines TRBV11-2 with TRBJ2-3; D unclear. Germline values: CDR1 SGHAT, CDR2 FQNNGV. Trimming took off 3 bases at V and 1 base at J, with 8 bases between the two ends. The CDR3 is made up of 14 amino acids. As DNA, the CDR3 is TGTGCCAGCAGCTTGGGCAGCCGCACAGATACGCAGTATTTT. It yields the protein CASSLGSRTDTQYF.

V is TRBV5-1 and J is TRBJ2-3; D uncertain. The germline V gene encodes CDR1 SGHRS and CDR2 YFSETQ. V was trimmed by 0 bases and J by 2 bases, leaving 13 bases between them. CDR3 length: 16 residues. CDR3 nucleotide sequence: TGCGCCAGCAGCTTGGCCCCGATTGTAAACACAGATACGCAGTATTTT. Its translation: CASSLAPIVNTDTQYF. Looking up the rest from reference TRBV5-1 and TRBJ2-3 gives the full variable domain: KAGVTQTPRYLIKTRGQQVTLSCSPISGHRSVSWYQQTPGQGLQFLFEYFSETQRNKGNFPGRFSGRQFSNSRSEMNVSTLELGDSALYLCASSLAPIVNTDTQYFGPGTRLTVL.

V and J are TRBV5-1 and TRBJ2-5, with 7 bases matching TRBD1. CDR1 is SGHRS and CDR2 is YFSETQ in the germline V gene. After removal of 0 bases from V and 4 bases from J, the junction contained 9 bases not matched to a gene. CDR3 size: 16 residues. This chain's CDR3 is CASSLETGWQGETQYF. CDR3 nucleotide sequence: TGCGCCAGCAGCTTGGAGACAGGGTGGCAAGGAGAGACCCAGTACTTC.

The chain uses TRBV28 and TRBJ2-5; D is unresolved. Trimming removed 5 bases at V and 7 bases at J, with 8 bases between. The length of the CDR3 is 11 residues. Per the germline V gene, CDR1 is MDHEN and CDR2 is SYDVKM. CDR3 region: CASSDGRTQYF. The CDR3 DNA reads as TGTGCCAGCAGTGACGGCCGGACCCAGTACTTC.

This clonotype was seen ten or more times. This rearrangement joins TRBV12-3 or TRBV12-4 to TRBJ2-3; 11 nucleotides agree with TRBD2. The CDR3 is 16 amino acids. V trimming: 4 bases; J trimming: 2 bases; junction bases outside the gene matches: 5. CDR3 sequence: CASSSLAGGPTDTQYF. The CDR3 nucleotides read TGTGCCAGCAGTTCTTTAGCGGGGGGGCCCACAGATACGCAGTATTTT.

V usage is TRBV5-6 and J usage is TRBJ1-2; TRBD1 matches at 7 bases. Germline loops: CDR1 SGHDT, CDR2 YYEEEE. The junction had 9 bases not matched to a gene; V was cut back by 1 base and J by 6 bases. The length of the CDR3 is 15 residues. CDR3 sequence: CASSLSDARGNGYTF. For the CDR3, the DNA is TGTGCCAGCAGCTTGTCCGACGCCAGGGGGAATGGCTACACCTTC.

The CDR3 DNA reads TGTGCCAGCAGCTTAGGGGCCGCGGATGAGCAGTTCTTC. Translation gives CASSLGAADEQFF. This rearrangement joins TRBV7-6 to TRBJ2-1; no reliable D call. The ends were cut back, 1 base at V and 8 bases at J, with 9 bases in the middle. CDR3 length equals 13 residues. CDR1 and CDR2 from the germline V gene are SGHVS and FNYEAQ.

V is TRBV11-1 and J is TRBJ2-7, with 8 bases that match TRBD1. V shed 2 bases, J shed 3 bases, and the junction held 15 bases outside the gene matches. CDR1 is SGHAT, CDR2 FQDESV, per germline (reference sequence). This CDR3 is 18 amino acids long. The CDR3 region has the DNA TGTGCCAGCAGCTTACGCGTGGGGACAGGTCGTGAGGTCTACGAGCAGTACTTC. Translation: CASSLRVGTGREVYEQYF.

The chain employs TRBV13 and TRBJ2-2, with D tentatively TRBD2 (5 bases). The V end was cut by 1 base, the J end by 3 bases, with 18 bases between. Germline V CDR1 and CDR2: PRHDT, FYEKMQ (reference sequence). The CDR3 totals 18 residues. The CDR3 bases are TGTGCCAGCAGCTTAGTGGGAGACCCGAGAAGAGACACCGGGGAGCTGTTTTTT. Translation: CASSLVGDPRRDTGELFF.

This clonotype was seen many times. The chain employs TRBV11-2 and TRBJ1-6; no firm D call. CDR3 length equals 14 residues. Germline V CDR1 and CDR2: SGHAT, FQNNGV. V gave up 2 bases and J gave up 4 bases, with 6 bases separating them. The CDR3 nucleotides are TGTGCCAGCAGCTTACCAGTTTATAATTCACCCCTCCACTTT. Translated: CASSLPVYNSPLHF.

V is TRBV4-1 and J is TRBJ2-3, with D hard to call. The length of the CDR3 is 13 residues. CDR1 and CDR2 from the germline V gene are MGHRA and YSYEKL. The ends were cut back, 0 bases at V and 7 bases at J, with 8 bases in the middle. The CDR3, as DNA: TGCGCCAGCAGCCAAGATCAAAGGAATACGCAGTATTTT. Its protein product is CASSQDQRNTQYF.

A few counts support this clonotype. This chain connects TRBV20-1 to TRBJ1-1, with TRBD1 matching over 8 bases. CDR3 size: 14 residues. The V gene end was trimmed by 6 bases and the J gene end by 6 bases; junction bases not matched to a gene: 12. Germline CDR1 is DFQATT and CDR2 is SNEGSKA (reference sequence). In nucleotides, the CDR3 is TGCAGTGCGGAAACGACGCAGGGGGCCGCTGAAGCTTTCTTT. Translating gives CSAETTQGAAEAFF.

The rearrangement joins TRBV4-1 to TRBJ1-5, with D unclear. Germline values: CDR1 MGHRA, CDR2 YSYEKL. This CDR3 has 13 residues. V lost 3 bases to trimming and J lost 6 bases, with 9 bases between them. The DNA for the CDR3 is TGCGCCAGCAGCCAGGGGAACCGTCAGCCCCAGCATTTT. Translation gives CASSQGNRQPQHF.

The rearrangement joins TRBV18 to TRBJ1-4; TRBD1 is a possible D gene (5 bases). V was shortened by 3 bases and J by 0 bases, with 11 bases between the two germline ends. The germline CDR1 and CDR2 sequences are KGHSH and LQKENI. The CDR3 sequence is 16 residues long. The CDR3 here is CASSPRGHATNEKLFF. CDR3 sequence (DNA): TGTGCCAGCTCACCCCGGGGCCACGCAACTAATGAAAAACTGTTTTTT. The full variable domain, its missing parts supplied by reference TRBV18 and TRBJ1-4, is NAGVMQNPRHLVRRRGQEARLRCSPMKGHSHVYWYRQLPEEGLKFMVYLQKENIIDESGMPKERFSAEFPKEGPSILRIQQVVRGDSAAYFCASSPRGHATNEKLFFGSGTQLSVL.

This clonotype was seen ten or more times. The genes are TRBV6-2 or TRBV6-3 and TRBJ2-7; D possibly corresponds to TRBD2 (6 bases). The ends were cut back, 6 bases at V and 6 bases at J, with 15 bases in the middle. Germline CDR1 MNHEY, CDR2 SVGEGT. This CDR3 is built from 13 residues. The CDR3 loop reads CASSLGGAVEQYV. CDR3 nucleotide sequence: TGTGCCAGCAGCCTCGGAGGGGCCGTCGAGCAGTACGTC.

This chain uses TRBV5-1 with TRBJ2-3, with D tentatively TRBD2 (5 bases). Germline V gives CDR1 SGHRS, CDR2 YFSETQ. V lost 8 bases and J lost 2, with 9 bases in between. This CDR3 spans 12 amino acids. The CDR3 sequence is CASGLDTDTQYF. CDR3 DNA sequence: TGCGCCAGTGGACTTGACACAGATACGCAGTATTTT.

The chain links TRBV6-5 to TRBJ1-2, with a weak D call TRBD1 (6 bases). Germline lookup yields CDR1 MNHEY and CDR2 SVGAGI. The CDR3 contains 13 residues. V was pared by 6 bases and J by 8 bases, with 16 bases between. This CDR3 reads CASSPRGAEGYTF. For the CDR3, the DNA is TGTGCCAGCAGCCCCCGGGGGGCAGAAGGCTACACCTTC.

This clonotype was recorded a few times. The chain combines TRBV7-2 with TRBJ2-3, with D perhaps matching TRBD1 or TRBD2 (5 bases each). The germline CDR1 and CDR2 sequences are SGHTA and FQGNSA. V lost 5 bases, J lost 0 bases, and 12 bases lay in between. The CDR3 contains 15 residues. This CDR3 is CASSRSRDSTDTQYF. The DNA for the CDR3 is TGTGCCAGCAGCCGTTCCCGGGACAGCACAGATACGCAGTATTTT.

CDR3 nucleotide sequence: TGCAGTGCTAGAGTGGACCAGAACACTGAAGCTTTCTTT. It is translated as CSARVDQNTEAFF. The V call is TRBV20-1, the J call TRBJ1-1; D is undetermined. The CDR3 length is 13 residues. Looked up from germline, CDR1 is DFQATT and CDR2 is SNEGSKA (reference sequence). Trimming took 1 base from V and 1 from J, leaving 7 bases between them.

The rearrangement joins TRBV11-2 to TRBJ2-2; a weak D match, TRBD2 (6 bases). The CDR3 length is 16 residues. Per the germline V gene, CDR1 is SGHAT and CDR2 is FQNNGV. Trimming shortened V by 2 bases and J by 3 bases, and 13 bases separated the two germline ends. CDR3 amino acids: CASSLFGGIHTGELFF. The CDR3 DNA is TGTGCCAGCAGCTTATTTGGGGGGATTCACACCGGGGAGCTGTTTTTT.

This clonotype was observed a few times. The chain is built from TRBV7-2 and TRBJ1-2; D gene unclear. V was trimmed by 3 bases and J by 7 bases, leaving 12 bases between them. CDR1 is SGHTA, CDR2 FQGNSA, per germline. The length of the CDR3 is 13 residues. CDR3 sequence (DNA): TGTGCCAGCAGCTTTAGACGCCGTGGTGGCTACACCTTC. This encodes CASSFRRRGGYTF.

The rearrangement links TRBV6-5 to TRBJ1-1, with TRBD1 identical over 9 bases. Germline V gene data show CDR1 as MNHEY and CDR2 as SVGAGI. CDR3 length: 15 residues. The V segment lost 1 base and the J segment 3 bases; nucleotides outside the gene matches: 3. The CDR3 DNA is TGTGCCAGCAGTTACTTGAGGACAGGGGACACTGAAGCTTTCTTT. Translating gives CASSYLRTGDTEAFF.

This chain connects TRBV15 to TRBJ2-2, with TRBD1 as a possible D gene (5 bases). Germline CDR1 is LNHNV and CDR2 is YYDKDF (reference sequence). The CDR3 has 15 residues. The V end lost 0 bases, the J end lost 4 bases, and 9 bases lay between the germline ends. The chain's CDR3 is CATSRETVSTGELFF. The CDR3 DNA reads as TGTGCCACCAGCAGAGAGACAGTGAGCACCGGGGAGCTGTTTTTT. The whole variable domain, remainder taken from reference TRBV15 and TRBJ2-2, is DAMVIQNPRYQVTQFGKPVTLSCSQTLNHNVMYWYQQKSSQAPKLLFHYYDKDFNNEADTPDNFQSRRPNTSFCFLDIRSPGLGDTAMYLCATSRETVSTGELFFGEGSRLTVL.

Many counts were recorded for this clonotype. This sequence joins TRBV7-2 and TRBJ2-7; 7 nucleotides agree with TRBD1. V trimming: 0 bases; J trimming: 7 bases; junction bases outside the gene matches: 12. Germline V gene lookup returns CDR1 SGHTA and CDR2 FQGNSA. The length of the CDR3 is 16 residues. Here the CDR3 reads CASSLALAGGVREQYF. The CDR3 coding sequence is TGTGCCAGCAGCTTAGCGTTGGCAGGGGGTGTGAGGGAGCAGTACTTC.

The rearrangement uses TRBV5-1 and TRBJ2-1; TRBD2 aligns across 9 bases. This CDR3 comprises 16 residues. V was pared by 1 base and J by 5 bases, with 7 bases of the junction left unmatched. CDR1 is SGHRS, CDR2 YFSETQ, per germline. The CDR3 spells CASSLIGAGGHNEQFF. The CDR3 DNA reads TGCGCCAGCAGCTTGATTGGAGCGGGGGGACACAATGAGCAGTTCTTC.